The present entry profiles one T cell receptor (beta chain) with its context. The V segment lost 1 base and the J segment 6 bases; nucleotides outside the gene matches: 4. Per germline, CDR1 SGHVS and CDR2 FQNEAQ. This CDR3 comprises 14 residues. The sample is drawn from a study of cytomegalovirus exposure and HLA in healthy donors. The PCR made use of 60 Vbeta and 13 Jbeta primers. Profiling relied on immunoSEQ multiplex PCR, and the TCRdb table lists in-frame clones only, not all of them. The sample holds 95,000 to 150,000 clones; about 8.6% are singletons and the top ten take around 6.1%. The sample was PBMCs. The J gene is TRBJ1-2, the V gene TRBV7-8, with TRBD1 identical over 8 bases. This receptor was identified in a woman between 35 and 50 years old in good health and CMV-seropositive. The CDR3 is CASSLVRTGHGYTF. CDR3 sequence (DNA): TGTGCCAGCAGCTTAGTCCGGACAGGGCATGGCTACACCTTC.